The 17 T cell receptor beta chains below were found in one sample sequenced in a study of shared clonotypes between healthy human individuals. Some clones are missing from TCRdb's copy, which holds only in-frame ones; the method was immunoSEQ multiplex PCR. The sample lists 110,000 or so clones, 55% to 80% occurring once. Sequences were obtained from memory CD8+ T cells sorted from blood. Subset specified: CD45RO+ cells pooled with CCR7-negative TemRA cells. These receptors came from a woman aged 25 to 39 in good health.

DNA for the CDR3: TGTGCCAGCAGTGACAGGGGGACCTCTGGGGCCAACGTCCTGACTTTC. It translates to CASSDRGTSGANVLTF. The rearrangement uses TRBV6-4 and TRBJ2-6, with D perhaps matching TRBD1 (6 bases). Trimming took 2 bases from V and 0 from J, leaving 8 bases between them. From germline, CDR1 is MRHNA and CDR2 SNTAGT. The CDR3 loop spans 16 amino acids.

The V and J genes are TRBV18 and TRBJ1-3; tentatively, D is TRBD1 (5 bases). The germline V gene has CDR1 KGHSH and CDR2 LQKENI. The CDR3 is 18 residues long. The ends were cut back, 0 bases at V and 2 bases at J, with 17 bases in the middle. The CDR3 coding sequence is TGTGCCAGCTCACCACCGATTCCGGGACGGTATCCTGGAAACACCATATATTTT. This translates into CASSPPIPGRYPGNTIYF.

The V gene is TRBV5-5, the J gene TRBJ2-7; tentatively, D is TRBD2 (6 bases). V was pared by 9 bases and J by 4 bases, with 17 bases between. The CDR3 runs 13 residues. Germline V gene lookup returns CDR1 SGHKS and CDR2 YYEKEE (reference sequence). The CDR3 nucleotides are TGTGCCACCGCCCGGGGGACCGAGTACGAGCAGTACTTC. It is translated as CATARGTEYEQYF. Filled out from reference TRBV5-5 and TRBJ2-7, the complete variable domain reads DAGVTQSPTHLIKTRGQQVTLRCSPISGHKSVSWYQQVLGQGPQFIFQYYEKEERGRGNFPDRFSARQFPNYSSELNVNALLLGDSALYLCATARGTEYEQYFGPGTRLTVT.

This clone was seen ten or more times. This sequence joins TRBV7-9 and TRBJ1-5; unclear D gene. This CDR3 is built from 14 residues. Deletions cut 5 bases from V and 3 bases from J, with 11 bases between. Germline V gives CDR1 SEHNR, CDR2 FQNEAQ (reference sequence). CDR3 sequence (DNA): TGTGCCAGCAGCCCGGACGGATTCAATCAGCCCCAGCATTTT. It is translated as CASSPDGFNQPQHF.

This clone was seen a few times. V usage is TRBV6-1 and J usage is TRBJ2-2; 10 positions agree with TRBD2. V gave up 4 bases and J gave up 7 bases; unmatched junction bases: 15. Per the germline V gene, CDR1 is MNHNS and CDR2 is SASEGT. The CDR3 totals 18 residues. CDR3 bases: TGTGCCAGCAGTGGTTTACCGGGTATAGCGGGAGGCATCGGGGAGCTGTTTTTT. This codes for CASSGLPGIAGGIGELFF.

The rearrangement links TRBV27 to TRBJ2-2; D remains ambiguous. The CDR3 runs 13 residues. Trimming took 1 base from V and 4 from J, leaving 4 bases between them. Germline CDR1 reads MNHEY; CDR2 reads SMNVEV (reference sequence). CDR3 amino acids: CASSLWATGELFF. The CDR3 nucleotides read TGTGCCAGCAGTTTATGGGCCACCGGGGAGCTGTTTTTT.

The chain recombines TRBV7-9 with TRBJ2-7; D gene unclear. The germline V gene has CDR1 SEHNR and CDR2 FQNEAQ (reference sequence). Trimming shortened V by 1 base and J by 5 bases, and 15 bases separated the two germline ends. This CDR3 comprises 15 residues. The CDR3 reads CASSLDLGMVHEQYF. The CDR3 DNA reads as TGTGCCAGCAGCTTAGATCTGGGTATGGTCCACGAGCAGTACTTC.

V is TRBV5-4 and J is TRBJ1-2; D is unclear. Trimming took 1 base from V and 3 from J, leaving 7 bases between them. CDR1 is SGHNT, CDR2 YYREEE, per germline (reference sequence). The CDR3 is 13 amino acids. DNA for the CDR3: TGTGCCAGCAGCTTGATGGAACACTATGGCTACACCTTC. Protein: CASSLMEHYGYTF.

This chain connects TRBV5-5 to TRBJ2-7; TRBD1 might be the D (6 bases). Germline lookup yields CDR1 SGHKS and CDR2 YYEKEE (reference sequence). Trimming left V 5 bases short and J 2 bases short, with 14 bases between. CDR3 length: 14 amino acids. CDR3 residues: CASREGRGAYEQYF. CDR3 in DNA: TGTGCCAGCAGAGAAGGCAGGGGCGCCTACGAGCAGTACTTC.

V usage is TRBV28 and J usage is TRBJ2-7, with TRBD1 identical over 8 bases. Losses at the gene ends were 6 bases for V and 3 bases for J; bases not matched to a gene: 13. The CDR3 spans 16 residues. Per germline, CDR1 MDHEN and CDR2 SYDVKM. CDR3 residues: CASSPGQAGAYYEQYF. The CDR3 region has the DNA TGTGCCAGCAGCCCGGGACAGGCTGGTGCCTACTACGAGCAGTACTTC.

The chain couples TRBV25-1 to TRBJ2-1; TRBD2 agrees at 9 bases. The trim removed 5 bases at V and 0 bases at J, leaving 5 bases unmatched. Per germline, CDR1 MGHDK and CDR2 SYGVNS. The CDR3 totals 16 residues. CDR3 in amino acids: CASSSIAGDSYNEQFF. The CDR3 bases are TGTGCCAGCAGTTCCATAGCGGGAGACTCCTACAATGAGCAGTTCTTC.

The rearrangement joins TRBV6-1 to TRBJ2-7, with 7 bases identical to TRBD1. Germline assignment: CDR1 MNHNS and CDR2 SASEGT. The junction had 15 bases not matched to a gene; V was cut back by 8 bases and J by 5 bases. CDR3 length: 15 amino acids. The CDR3 loop reads CASLGQAAGSDEQYF. CDR3 DNA: TGTGCCAGCCTAGGACAGGCCGCCGGTTCGGACGAGCAGTACTTC.

This clone occurred many times. This chain connects TRBV6-4 to TRBJ2-7; D unclear. This CDR3 spans 13 amino acids. The germline V gene has CDR1 MRHNA and CDR2 SNTAGT. Trimming left V 0 bases short and J 6 bases short, with 9 bases between. The CDR3 protein is CASSDSDEGEQYF. The CDR3 region has the DNA TGTGCCAGCAGTGACTCGGATGAAGGCGAGCAGTACTTC.

This clone was found a few times. The rearrangement joins TRBV27 to TRBJ2-7; 9 nucleotides line up with TRBD1. This CDR3 spans 13 amino acids. CDR1 and CDR2 from the germline V gene are MNHEY and SMNVEV (reference sequence). J lost 5 bases, V lost 7 bases, and 6 bases had no gene match. In DNA, the CDR3 is TGTGCCAGCAAGGAAGGGACAGGGCACGAGCAGTACTTC. Its protein product is CASKEGTGHEQYF.

This CDR3 is CASSAGVLYEQYF. CDR3 in DNA: TGTGCCAGCAGTGCCGGAGTACTCTACGAGCAGTACTTC. The rearrangement uses TRBV25-1 and TRBJ2-5; D not certain. The closer fit of TRBJ2-7 to the DNA end suggests the J call may be wrong. CDR3 length: 13 amino acids. CDR1 MGHDK and CDR2 SYGVNS come from the germline V gene.

The chain recombines TRBV7-2 with TRBJ2-7, with 9 positions matching TRBD1. The CDR3 length is 14 residues. Germline lookup yields CDR1 SGHTA and CDR2 FQGNSA. Losses at the gene ends were 5 bases for V and 6 bases for J; bases not matched to a gene: 8. DNA of the CDR3: TGTGCCAGCAGCCCCTGGACAGGGGCGCGCGAGCAGTACTTC. It is translated as CASSPWTGAREQYF.

The rearrangement joins TRBV15 to TRBJ2-7; D is undetermined. V lost 0 bases and J lost 5, with 11 bases in between. Germline CDR1 LNHNV, CDR2 YYDKDF (reference sequence). This CDR3 comprises 14 residues. CDR3 in DNA: TGTGCCACCAGCAGAGATTTAGGCCTTAACGAGCAGTACTTC. This sequence encodes CATSRDLGLNEQYF. The complete variable domain, with remaining parts taken from reference TRBV15 and TRBJ2-7, reads DAMVIQNPRYQVTQFGKPVTLSCSQTLNHNVMYWYQQKSSQAPKLLFHYYDKDFNNEADTPDNFQSRRPNTSFCFLDIRSPGLGDTAMYLCATSRDLGLNEQYFGPGTRLTVT.